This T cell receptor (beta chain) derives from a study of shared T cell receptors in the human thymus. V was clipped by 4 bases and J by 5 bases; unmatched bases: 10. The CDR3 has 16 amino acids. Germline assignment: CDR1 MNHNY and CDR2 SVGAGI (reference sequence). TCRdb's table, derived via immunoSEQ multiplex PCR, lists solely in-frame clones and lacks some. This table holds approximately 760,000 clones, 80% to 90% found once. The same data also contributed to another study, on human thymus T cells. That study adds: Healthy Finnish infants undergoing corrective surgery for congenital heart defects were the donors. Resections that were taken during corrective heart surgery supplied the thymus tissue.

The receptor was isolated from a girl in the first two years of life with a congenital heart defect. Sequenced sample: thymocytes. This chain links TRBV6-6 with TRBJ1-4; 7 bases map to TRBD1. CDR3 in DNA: TGTGCCAGCAGTTCCGCTAGGGACAGATTAAATGAAAAACTGTTTTTT. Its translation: CASSSARDRLNEKLFF.